This TCR beta chain was sequenced during a study of identical twins (TCRdb year 2016). Background on the whole study: To test whether fetal clonotypes persist, the study used deep sequencing on TCR alpha and beta repertoires from monozygotic twins, unrelated adults of various ages, and cord blood. To rule out contamination, the twin experiments were replicated at different times with different library preparation protocols.

V is cut by 4 bases and J by 3 bases, and the space between the germline ends is 13 bases. Including the terminal cysteine and phenylalanine, the CDR3 comprises 14 residues. The entry retains the CDR3 DNA only, 42 bases that are in frame from base 1. CDR1 MDHEN and CDR2 SYDVKM were looked up in the germline V gene. Libraries were constructed by 5' RACE. The listed sequencing device is Illumina HiSeq 2000. Template switching added a universal primer binding site, and the final cDNA carried a unique molecular identifier that allowed TCR cDNA molecules to be counted accurately. Specific primers in the conserved constant-segment region were used to synthesize first-strand cDNA for TCR alpha and beta chains. To control for contamination, each cDNA library was double barcoded with a SMART-Mk sample barcode plus Illumina barcodes. TruSeq adapter sequences along with Illumina sample barcodes were introduced in two successive PCR steps. Sequencing of the TCR alpha and beta cDNA libraries was done on the Illumina HiSeq platform using custom primers. Per the source publication's procedure: MiGEC was used to process raw reads and extract unique molecular identifiers, and MiXCR was used to find CDR3 positions. For each individual, recombination models were inferred using an EM algorithm with the repgenHMM and IGoR tools. Shared clonotypes were analyzed with the tcR package in R, and sharing was normalized by the product of cloneset sizes. Out-of-frame nonproductive sequences were analyzed to study raw recombination free of thymic and clonal selection effects. The public reads were reanalyzed by TCRdb: fastp trimming at Q25, MiXCR alignment, in-frame beta chains only. Records with the same CDR3 protein are collapsed into one entry carrying the most frequent genes and DNA. TCRdb assigned the V and J calls; the authors' analysis was not used. The sample contains 450,000 or so distinct CDR3 sequences, roughly an eighth of them found a single time. The top ten clones comprise approximately 0.9% of the sample.

Study-wide findings and limitations: In monozygotic twins, out-of-frame TCR alpha sharing was systematically underestimated by recombination models, although the models agreed with sharing between unrelated individuals. Zero-insertion analyses could be partly confounded by invariant T cells such as MAIT and iNKT, though diverse VJ usage argued against such confounding for most clonotypes. Excess twin sharing in beta out-of-frame sequences was weaker because fewer shared sequences lowered the signal-to-noise ratio. Out-of-frame TCR alpha sequences shared between twins showed an excess of low generation-probability sequences compared with coincidental sharing between unrelated individuals. Fewer insertions were carried by abundant cord blood beta clonotypes; a weaker similar trend was observed in young adult naive repertoires, while no such trend was observed in memory repertoires. Conclusions relied on cross-sectional statistical analysis, since the same donors could not be followed over many years.

Comments on this clonotype: This clone's antigen is unknown. No much larger clonotype is one base removed from it; base qualities were not supplied.

All donors were healthy Caucasians. The twin cohort consisted of three pairs of female monozygotic twins, all aged roughly 18 to 30 years. CD4+ and CD8+ T cell populations were isolated with positive isolation kits from Invitrogen. These data were likewise used in another study, on yellow fever vaccine responses in identical twins. As noted in the second study: According to the authors, in identical twins the way T cells responded to vaccination appeared partly convergent and partly personalized. The study precisely tracked vaccine-responding T cell clones in identical twins.

The sequence was obtained from a woman under 30 in good health. The sample consisted of CD4+ T cells sorted from blood. The chain uses TRBV28 and TRBJ2-7, with the D gene uncertain. The CDR3 is CASSSSTPFYEQYF. The DNA is TGTGCCAGCAGTTCATCCACCCCGTTCTACGAGCAGTACTTC. The entire variable domain, with the stretches around the CDR3 drawn from the reference TRBV28 and TRBJ2-7 proteins, is DVKVTQSSRYLVKRTGEKVFLECVQDMDHENMFWYRQDPGLGLRLIYFSYDVKMKEKGDIPEGYSVSREKKERFSLILESASTNQTSMYLCASSSSTPFYEQYFGPGTRLTVT.